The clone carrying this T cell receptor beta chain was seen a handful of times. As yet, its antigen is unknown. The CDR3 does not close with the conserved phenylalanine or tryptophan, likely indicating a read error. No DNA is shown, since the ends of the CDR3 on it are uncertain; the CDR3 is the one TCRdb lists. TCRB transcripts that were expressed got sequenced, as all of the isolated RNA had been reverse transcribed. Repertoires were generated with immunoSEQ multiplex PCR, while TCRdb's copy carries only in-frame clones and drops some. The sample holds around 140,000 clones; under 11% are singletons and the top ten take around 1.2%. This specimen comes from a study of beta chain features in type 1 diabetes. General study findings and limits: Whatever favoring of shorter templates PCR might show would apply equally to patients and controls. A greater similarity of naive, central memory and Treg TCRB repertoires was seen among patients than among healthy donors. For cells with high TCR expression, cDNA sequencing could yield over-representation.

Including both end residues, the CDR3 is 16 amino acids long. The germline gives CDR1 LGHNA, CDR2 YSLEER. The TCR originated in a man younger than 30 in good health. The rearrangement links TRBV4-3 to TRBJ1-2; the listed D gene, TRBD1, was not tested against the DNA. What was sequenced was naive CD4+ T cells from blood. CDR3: CASSPRSGTGNLWLHL.